This T cell receptor beta chain was recorded in a study of early T cells in non-severe SARS-CoV-2 infection. As for the study in general: Unsorted whole-blood RNA was sequenced in bulk, leaving chains unpaired.

This clonotype was counted a few times. J was trimmed by 5 bases and V by 8 bases; bases with no gene match: 14. There are 16 residues in the CDR3. In germline, CDR1 is SNHLY, CDR2 FYNNEI. TCRdb recomputed calls from the 5' RACE reads with MiXCR, one row per CDR3 protein. This table has over 30,000 distinct CDR3 sequences, about 5% appearing once. The TCR sequence derives from an adult who was a healthcare worker with PCR-confirmed SARS-CoV-2 infection or an uninfected control (not recorded which). This chain uses TRBV2 with TRBJ2-1; 8 bases map to TRBD2. The sequencing input was whole blood. CDR3: CASGAGGHRTHNEQFF. CDR3 coding DNA: TGTGCCAGCGGGGCGGGAGGACACCGGACCCACAATGAGCAGTTCTTC.